A single sample gave rise to the 18 T cell receptor beta chains below, sequenced in a study of blood T cell repertoires in COVID-19. Some clones are missing from TCRdb's copy, which holds only in-frame ones; the method was immunoSEQ multiplex PCR. The data show approximately 32,000 clones, around 86% seen once. Material for sequencing was peripheral blood. The receptor source for this set is a man aged 60 to 69 with active COVID-19.

This rearrangement joins TRBV7-2 to TRBJ2-6; perhaps TRBD2 as D (6 bases). The V end lost 3 bases, the J end lost 4 bases, and 13 bases lay between the germline ends. The V gene's germline CDR1 is SGHTA and CDR2 FQGNSA. The length of the CDR3 is 16 residues. In DNA, the CDR3 is TGTGCCAGCAGCTTCTGGTGGGGGGAAGGGGCCAACGTCCTGACTTTC. Protein: CASSFWWGEGANVLTF.

This clone was counted only a few times. This sequence joins TRBV13 and TRBJ2-2, with 11 bases lining up with TRBD2. With 5 bases clipped from V and 6 bases from J, the junction kept 8 bases outside the gene matches. This CDR3 is 16 amino acids long. Germline V CDR1 and CDR2: PRHDT, FYEKMQ (reference sequence). CDR3: CASSPGLAGAPGELFF. The CDR3 DNA reads TGTGCCAGCAGCCCCGGACTAGCGGGTGCCCCCGGGGAGCTGTTTTTT.

This clone was seen more than once but under ten times. The chain uses TRBV6-2 or TRBV6-3 and TRBJ2-7, with D maybe TRBD2 (5 bases). The CDR3 runs to 12 residues. V was cut by 5 bases and J by 6 bases, with 11 bases left in between. Germline lookup yields CDR1 MNHEY and CDR2 SVGEGT. DNA of the CDR3: TGTGCCAGCAGTAAACTAGATTTCGAGCAGTACTTC. Residues: CASSKLDFEQYF.

The genes are TRBV19 and TRBJ2-7; 10 bases line up with TRBD1. The trim removed 5 bases at V and 2 bases at J, leaving 3 bases unmatched. From germline, CDR1 is LNHDA and CDR2 SQIVND (reference sequence). This CDR3 is 14 amino acids long. This CDR3 is CASSSGQGAYEQYF. The CDR3 coding sequence is TGTGCCAGTAGTTCTGGACAGGGGGCCTACGAGCAGTACTTC.

V is TRBV28 and J is TRBJ2-7, with 9 positions matching TRBD1. Germline loops: CDR1 MDHEN, CDR2 SYDVKM. With 5 bases clipped from V and 5 bases from J, the junction kept 4 bases outside the gene matches. The CDR3 runs 13 residues. The CDR3 spells CASSNTGGDEQYF. CDR3 in DNA: TGTGCCAGCAGTAATACAGGGGGCGACGAGCAGTACTTC. Full variable domain (outside the CDR3, taken from reference TRBV28 and TRBJ2-7): DVKVTQSSRYLVKRTGEKVFLECVQDMDHENMFWYRQDPGLGLRLIYFSYDVKMKEKGDIPEGYSVSREKKERFSLILESASTNQTSMYLCASSNTGGDEQYFGPGTRLTVT.

The chain combines TRBV7-2 with TRBJ2-2; D may be TRBD1 (5 bases). The CDR3 covers 14 residues. The germline CDR1 and CDR2 sequences are SGHTA and FQGNSA. Trimming pared 6 bases from V and 4 bases from J, leaving 12 bases between. Written as DNA, the CDR3 is TGTGCCAGCAGAAATGCTAGGGGCACCGGGGAGCTGTTTTTT. This gives the protein CASRNARGTGELFF.

This chain links TRBV11-2 with TRBJ2-7; D call uncertain. CDR3 size: 14 residues. V was trimmed by 4 bases and J by 3 bases, leaving 13 bases between them. Germline V gene sequence: CDR1 SGHAT, CDR2 FQNNGV. For the CDR3, the DNA is TGTGCCAGCAGCTCGTGGAGCGAGAACTACGAGCAGTACTTC. Translation gives CASSSWSENYEQYF.

This clone was counted a few times. The chain couples TRBV28 to TRBJ2-3, with a possible D match to TRBD2 (5 bases). V was shortened by 3 bases and J by 1 base, with 8 bases between the two germline ends. The CDR3 runs 14 residues. From germline, CDR1 is MDHEN and CDR2 SYDVKM. The CDR3 DNA reads TGTGCCAGCAGTTTTCTTAGCGGCACAGATACGCAGTATTTT. Its translation: CASSFLSGTDTQYF.

This sequence joins TRBV18 and TRBJ2-7, with D perhaps TRBD1 (5 bases). The CDR3 consists of 16 residues. Germline CDR1 KGHSH, CDR2 LQKENI. Trimming removed 2 bases from V and 4 bases from J, with 18 bases in between. CDR3 DNA: TGTGCCAGCTCACCAATCGGCCAAGGGGTTGGTTACGAGCAGTACTTC. Its protein is CASSPIGQGVGYEQYF. Combining the CDR3 with reference TRBV18 and TRBJ2-7 gives the whole variable domain NAGVMQNPRHLVRRRGQEARLRCSPMKGHSHVYWYRQLPEEGLKFMVYLQKENIIDESGMPKERFSAEFPKEGPSILRIQQVVRGDSAAYFCASSPIGQGVGYEQYFGPGTRLTVT.

The chain joins TRBV24-1 to TRBJ2-5, with 9 bases matching TRBD1. The ends lost 4 bases at V and 5 bases at J; junction bases unmatched: 7. The germline CDR1 and CDR2 sequences are KGHDR and SFDVKD. The CDR3 is 15 amino acids. The DNA of the CDR3 is TGTGCCACCAGTGAGCCGACAGGGGGTCGTGAGACCCAGTACTTC. It translates to CATSEPTGGRETQYF.

This clone has a single count. The chain is built from TRBV7-2 and TRBJ2-5, with D maybe TRBD2 (5 bases). The V and J ends lost 5 bases and 4 bases respectively, with 20 bases between them. Germline CDR1 and CDR2: SGHTA and FQGNSA. This CDR3 comprises 16 residues. The CDR3 spells CASSPSRLSGRETQYF. The CDR3 coding sequence is TGTGCCAGCAGCCCAAGTAGGTTGAGCGGTCGAGAGACCCAGTACTTC.

The rearrangement links TRBV5-1 to TRBJ1-5, with 7 bases aligning to TRBD1. Per germline, CDR1 SGHRS and CDR2 YFSETQ. The CDR3 is 16 amino acids. V shed 4 bases, J shed 2 bases, and the junction held 9 bases outside the gene matches. CDR3 protein: CASSPGRGPGNQPQHF. As DNA, the CDR3 is TGCGCCAGCAGCCCCGGTAGGGGGCCCGGCAATCAGCCCCAGCATTTT.

The V call is TRBV15, the J call TRBJ2-3; 7 positions agree with TRBD1. Germline V gene data show CDR1 as LNHNV and CDR2 as YYDKDF (reference sequence). V lost 3 bases and J lost 8; bases outside the gene matches: 2. CDR3 length equals 12 residues. The chain's CDR3 is CATSSNRGTQYF. DNA of the CDR3: TGTGCCACCAGCAGCAACAGGGGTACGCAGTATTTT.

This clone was seen more than once but under ten times. The rearrangement uses TRBV5-5 and TRBJ2-7; 9 nucleotides align to TRBD1. The CDR3 totals 15 residues. J lost 1 base, V lost 1 base, and 3 bases had no gene match. Germline CDR1 is SGHKS and CDR2 is YYEKEE (reference sequence). The CDR3 DNA reads TGTGCCAGCAGCTTGAGCGGGACAGGGTCCTACGAGCAGTACTTC. Residues: CASSLSGTGSYEQYF. Based on the CDR3 plus reference TRBV5-5 and TRBJ2-7, the full variable domain is DAGVTQSPTHLIKTRGQQVTLRCSPISGHKSVSWYQQVLGQGPQFIFQYYEKEERGRGNFPDRFSARQFPNYSSELNVNALLLGDSALYLCASSLSGTGSYEQYFGPGTRLTVT.

The chain couples TRBV7-7 to TRBJ2-5, with a possible D match to TRBD1 (5 bases). The germline gives CDR1 SSHAT, CDR2 FNYEAQ (reference sequence). V was pared by 2 bases and J by 2 bases, with 12 bases between. This CDR3 is 15 amino acids long. The CDR3 nucleotides are TGTGCCAGCAGCTTATCCCCAGGGAATCAAGAGACCCAGTACTTC. It specifies CASSLSPGNQETQYF.

This chain joins TRBV19 and TRBJ2-6, with 7 bases that match TRBD1. This CDR3 comprises 15 residues. V was clipped by 7 bases and J by 3 bases; unmatched bases: 6. The germline V gene encodes CDR1 LNHDA and CDR2 SQIVND (reference sequence). The CDR3 loop is CASTSDRVGANVLTF. Here the CDR3 DNA reads TGTGCCAGTACCTCCGACAGGGTTGGGGCCAACGTCCTGACTTTC.

This sequence joins TRBV6-5 and TRBJ2-7, with TRBD2 matching 9 bases. The length of the CDR3 is 14 residues. Germline assignment: CDR1 MNHEY and CDR2 SVGAGI. V dropped 7 bases and J dropped 6; count of bases not matched to a gene: 10. CDR3 region: CASISFGTSREQYF. The CDR3, as DNA: TGTGCCAGCATTTCCTTCGGGACTAGCCGCGAGCAGTACTTC.

This chain uses TRBV14 with TRBJ1-1; D is uncertain. Trimming left V 2 bases short and J 5 bases short, with 15 bases between. This CDR3 is built from 15 residues. Germline V CDR1 and CDR2: SGHDN, FVKESK. CDR3 sequence (DNA): TGTGCCAGCAGCCAATTCCCGGGTCTTGTGACTGAAGCTTTCTTT. This codes for CASSQFPGLVTEAFF.